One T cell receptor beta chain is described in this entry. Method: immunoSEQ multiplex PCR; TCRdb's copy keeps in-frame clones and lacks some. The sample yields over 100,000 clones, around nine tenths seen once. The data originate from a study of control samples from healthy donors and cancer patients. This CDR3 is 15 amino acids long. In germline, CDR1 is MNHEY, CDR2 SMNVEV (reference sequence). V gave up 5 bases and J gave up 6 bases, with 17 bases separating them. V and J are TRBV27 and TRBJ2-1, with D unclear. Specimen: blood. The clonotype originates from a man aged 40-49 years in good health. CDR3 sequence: CASSTRLSTVNEQFF. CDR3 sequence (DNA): TGTGCCAGCAGTACCCGTTTAAGCACGGTCAATGAGCAGTTCTTC.